This TCR beta chain is drawn from a study of T cell repertoires in cytomegalovirus infection. Looking at the study overall: HLA-C-restricted CMV epitopes, recently identified, and well-studied HLA-B-restricted ones were used by the study. It can be stated that public TCR beta signatures indicated CMV infection as well as a matching HLA type.

Germline V lookup: CDR1 LNHDA, CDR2 SQIVND (reference sequence). J gave up 0 bases and V 5 bases, and 6 bases lay outside the gene matches. The CDR3 spans 16 residues. With respect to this clonotype: What it recognizes is unknown.

TCRdb analysed the reads with MiXCR anew, one entry per CDR3 protein. The repertoire holds about 570,000 distinct CDR3 sequences, with roughly 42% as singletons. General study findings and limits: Adding up the frequency of public TCR beta families identified people who carried CMV plus the relevant HLA.

This rearrangement joins TRBV19 to TRBJ2-7; 11 bases fit TRBD2. The TCR originated in a human donor in good health (CMV status not recorded). Some clones in this sample may be carry-over from other donors' samples. The material was cultured PBMCs, obtained from culture after CMV antigen stimulation. The CDR3 DNA is TGTGCCAGTAGTTTGGGACTAGCGGCGCTCTCCTACGAGCAGTACTTC. Residues: CASSLGLAALSYEQYF.